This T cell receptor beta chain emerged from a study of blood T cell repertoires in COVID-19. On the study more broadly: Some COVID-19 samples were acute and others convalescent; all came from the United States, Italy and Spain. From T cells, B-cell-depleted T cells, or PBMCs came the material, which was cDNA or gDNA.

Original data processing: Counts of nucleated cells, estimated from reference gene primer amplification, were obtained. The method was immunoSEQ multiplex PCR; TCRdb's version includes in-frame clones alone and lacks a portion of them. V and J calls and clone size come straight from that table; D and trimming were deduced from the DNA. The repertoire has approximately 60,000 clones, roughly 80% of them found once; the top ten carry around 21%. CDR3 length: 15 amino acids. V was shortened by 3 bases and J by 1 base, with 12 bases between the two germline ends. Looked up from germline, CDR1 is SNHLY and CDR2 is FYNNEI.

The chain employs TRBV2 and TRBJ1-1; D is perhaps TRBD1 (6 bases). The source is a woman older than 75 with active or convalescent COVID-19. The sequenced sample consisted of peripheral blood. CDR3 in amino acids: CASSDTGFSNTEAFF. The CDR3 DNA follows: TGTGCCAGCAGTGACACAGGGTTTTCGAACACTGAAGCTTTCTTT.